These T cell receptor beta chains were read from a single sample in a study of CD8 T cells in Susac syndrome. Using its own MiXCR run on the immunoSEQ multiplex PCR reads, TCRdb lists one record per CDR3 protein. The sample has some 120,000 distinct CDR3 sequences; around 94% are singletons. What was sequenced was CD4+ T cells from PBMCs. These TCRs come from a human donor with multiple sclerosis. CDR3s leave out the opening cysteine and the closing phenylalanine or tryptophan. Clone size is shown for a subset of rows, as once, few, many or a class of expanded clone.

v_gene	abundance	j_gene	CDR3aa
TRBV5-1	once	TRBJ1-3	ASSLSVRGTGNTIY
TRBV2	-	TRBJ1-6	ASSVGTRESPLH
TRBV29-1	-	TRBJ1-1	SVVPLITGRVGTEAF
TRBV12-3/TRBV12-4	-	TRBJ1-4	ASSYREDEKLF
TRBV20-1	-	TRBJ2-3	SAGGSSTDTQY
TRBV7-9	-	TRBJ2-5	ATNRDLEETQY
TRBV29-1	once	TRBJ2-3	SVGGRGPTDTQY
TRBV11-2	-	TRBJ2-5	ASSLGNRGEGQTQY
TRBV3-1	-	TRBJ1-6	ASSHTRRVLGSPLH
TRBV18	-	TRBJ1-6	ASSLSGNYNSPLH
TRBV20-1	-	TRBJ1-2	SARDQDVNGYT
TRBV2	-	TRBJ2-5	ASRGLAGVQTQY
TRBV5-1	-	TRBJ1-1	ASSLEGRDTEAF
TRBV14	-	TRBJ2-7	ASSQGVFRIAYEQY
TRBV6-5	once	TRBJ2-7	ASSWTTSGSLYEQY
TRBV12-3/TRBV12-4	-	TRBJ2-5	ASSIRNQETQY
TRBV15	-	TRBJ1-3	ATSRDPGIHSGNTIY
TRBV5-4	-	TRBJ2-3	ASSTKPGTGEGNTQY
TRBV7-9	-	TRBJ1-5	ASSLEDGNGPQH
TRBV20-1	-	TRBJ1-5	SASGDRNQPQH
TRBV18	-	TRBJ1-1	ASSPPRAGGNTEAF
TRBV6-1	once	TRBJ1-1	ASRASTGGNTEAF
TRBV13	-	TRBJ1-1	ASSSASVDTEAF
TRBV4-2	-	TRBJ1-6	ASSQQTGNNSPLH
TRBV7-9	-	TRBJ2-1	ASSPSLRGLSSYNEQF
TRBV5-4	-	TRBJ2-5	ASSFRGGAQETQY
TRBV6-2/TRBV6-3	-	TRBJ2-2	ASSYPISLAGGELF
TRBV30	-	TRBJ2-1	AWSVRGLAQGNQF
TRBV5-1	-	TRBJ1-1	ASSLEGEGEAF
TRBV2	-	TRBJ1-2	ASSEALRGGRNYGYT
TRBV3-1	-	TRBJ2-1	ASSQTSGRGDEQF
TRBV7-9	-	TRBJ1-1	ASSSMGGHMNTEAF
TRBV15	-	TRBJ2-7	ATSRDGYSEQY
TRBV2	-	TRBJ2-1	ASSEANSWGEQF
TRBV5-1	-	TRBJ2-2	ASSLGVNGELF
TRBV30	once	TRBJ1-3	AWSIRGRITSIY
TRBV19	-	TRBJ1-5	ASSITGKMGNQPQH
TRBV14	-	TRBJ2-5	ASSHINQETQY
TRBV29-1	-	TRBJ2-5	SVAASLKETQY
TRBV6-2/TRBV6-3	-	TRBJ2-7	ASSDRDSYEQY
TRBV20-1	-	TRBJ2-7	SATTSGSSYEQY
TRBV30	-	TRBJ1-3	AWSPSGAGTIY
TRBV30	once	TRBJ2-2	AWSVMDRVNTGELF
TRBV25-1	-	TRBJ2-5	ASSEAGRQETQY
TRBV6-1	-	TRBJ2-7	ASSLAHLLAGGEYEQY
TRBV9	-	TRBJ1-1	ASSVGGAGARGDTEAF
TRBV6-5	-	TRBJ1-4	ASSYGTGRKKLF
TRBV14	-	TRBJ1-2	ASSRGPPENGYT
TRBV11-1	-	TRBJ2-5	ASSGYRDGETQY
TRBV4-3	-	TRBJ2-2	ASSPGGPGELF
TRBV12-5	-	TRBJ2-7	ASGIGTSGAPSEQY
TRBV2	-	TRBJ1-2	ASATQGMGGYT
TRBV30	-	TRBJ2-1	ALGGTYNEQF
TRBV3-1	-	TRBJ1-1	ASSQGYRNTEAF
TRBV27	-	TRBJ2-7	ASSWRDETSYEQY